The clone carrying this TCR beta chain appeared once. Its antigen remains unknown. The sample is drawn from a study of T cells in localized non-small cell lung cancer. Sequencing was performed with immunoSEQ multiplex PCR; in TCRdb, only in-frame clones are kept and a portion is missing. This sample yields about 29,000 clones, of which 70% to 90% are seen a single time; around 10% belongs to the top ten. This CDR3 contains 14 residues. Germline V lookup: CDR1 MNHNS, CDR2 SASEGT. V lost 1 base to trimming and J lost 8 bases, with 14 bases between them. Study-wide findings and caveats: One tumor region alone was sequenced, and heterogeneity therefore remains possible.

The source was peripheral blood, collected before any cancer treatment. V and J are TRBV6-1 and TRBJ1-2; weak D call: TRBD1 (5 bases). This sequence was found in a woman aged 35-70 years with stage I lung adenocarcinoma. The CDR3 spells CASSEGTPMGGYTF. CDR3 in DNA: TGTGCCAGCAGTGAAGGGACACCTATGGGGGGCTACACCTTC.